This T cell receptor (beta chain) was sequenced during a study of beta chain features in type 1 diabetes. Expressed TCRB transcripts got sequenced, as all isolated RNA was reverse transcribed. Sequencing was performed with immunoSEQ multiplex PCR; in TCRdb, only in-frame clones are kept and a portion is missing. The table includes tens of thousands of clones, approximately 70% detected once. Study observations and caveats: Lower insertion and higher deletion counts appeared at VDJ junctions in type 1 diabetes patients. Significant though moderate, a shortening of TCRB CDR3s appeared in all four CD4+ subsets of Type 1 diabetes patients.

As regards this clone: Its antigen is undetermined.

Donors contributed one heparinised blood draw apiece, averaging roughly 0.12 L. This CDR3 comprises 18 residues. CDR1 SGHTA and CDR2 FQGNSA come from the germline V gene. The V gene lost 2 bases and the J gene lost 3 bases, with 23 bases spanning the gap. The TCR was taken from a woman aged 18-29 years with type 1 diabetes. Sequenced material: Tregs from blood. J is TRBJ2-7 and V is TRBV7-2; possible D gene TRBD1, 6 bases. The CDR3 sequence is CASSLRGHTSPLFYEQYF. CDR3 DNA sequence: TGTGCCAGCAGCTTAAGGGGACATACCTCCCCCCTTTTCTACGAGCAGTACTTC.